This entry lists 13 T cell receptor beta chains sequenced from one sample in a study of cytomegalovirus exposure and HLA in healthy donors. Primers included in the PCR were 60 Vbeta and 13 Jbeta primers. TCRdb's copy holds only in-frame clones and misses some; the assay was immunoSEQ multiplex PCR. The table lists roughly 110,000 clones, 82% of them singletons. The sample comprised PBMCs. Source of these receptors: a woman in her late teens or twenties in good health and CMV-seronegative.

This rearrangement joins TRBV10-3 to TRBJ1-1, with D hard to call. V shed 0 bases and J shed 4 bases, with 6 bases lying between them. CDR1 is ENHRY, CDR2 SYGVKD, per germline. This CDR3 has 13 residues. CDR3 sequence reads: CAISESGGTEAFF. CDR3 coding DNA: TGTGCCATCAGTGAGTCGGGAGGCACTGAAGCTTTCTTT.

This chain connects TRBV28 to TRBJ1-1; D possibly corresponds to TRBD1 (5 bases). Germline V CDR1 and CDR2: MDHEN, SYDVKM. Trimming removed 2 bases at V and 6 bases at J, with 10 bases between. This CDR3 contains 13 residues. CDR3 region: CASSLRGGAEAFF. The CDR3 DNA follows: TGTGCCAGCAGTTTAAGGGGAGGCGCTGAAGCTTTCTTT.

Written as DNA, the CDR3 is TGTGCCAGCAGCGTACGGGTTGACACTGAAGCTTTCTTT. It translates to CASSVRVDTEAFF. The V call is TRBV11-2, the J call TRBJ1-1; D gene ambiguous. CDR1 SGHAT and CDR2 FQNNGV come from the germline V gene. This CDR3 region has 13 residues. Trimming stripped 5 bases from V and 3 bases from J, with 10 bases between.

This clone turned up a few times. The rearrangement uses TRBV10-3 and TRBJ1-6, with 7 bases aligning to TRBD1. From germline, CDR1 is ENHRY and CDR2 SYGVKD. The CDR3 contains 13 residues. The V gene end was trimmed by 7 bases and the J gene end by 11 bases; junction bases not matched to a gene: 8. CDR3 amino acids: CAIKGAQGPPLHF. The CDR3 DNA is TGTGCCATCAAGGGGGCTCAGGGTCCACCCCTCCACTTT.

The gene calls are TRBV28 and TRBJ2-1, with TRBD1 matching 8 bases. V lost 3 bases, J lost 4 bases, and 5 bases stayed unmatched. This CDR3 contains 15 residues. The germline gives CDR1 MDHEN, CDR2 SYDVKM. CDR3: CASSFLTGEYNEQFF. In nucleotides, the CDR3 is TGTGCCAGCAGTTTCCTGACAGGGGAATACAATGAGCAGTTCTTC.

The rearrangement joins TRBV27 to TRBJ2-7, with D maybe TRBD2 (5 bases). Germline lookup yields CDR1 MNHEY and CDR2 SMNVEV (reference sequence). CDR3 length: 14 residues. Between the trimmed V and J ends, which lost 8 bases and 2 bases, there was a span of 16 bases. The CDR3 sequence: CASALIAPTYEQYF. DNA of the CDR3: TGTGCCAGCGCACTTATAGCGCCTACCTACGAGCAGTACTTC.

The rearrangement joins TRBV6-1 to TRBJ1-5; 7 bases map to TRBD1. J was trimmed by 6 bases and V by 6 bases; bases with no gene match: 2. The CDR3 is made up of 12 amino acids. Germline V gene data show CDR1 as MNHNS and CDR2 as SASEGT. CDR3 in amino acids: CASRQGSQPQHF. The CDR3 DNA sequence: TGTGCCAGCAGACAGGGGAGTCAGCCCCAGCATTTT.

V is TRBV28 and J is TRBJ2-7; TRBD2 might be the D (6 bases). Germline CDR1 and CDR2: MDHEN and SYDVKM. Trimming shortened V by 4 bases and J by 1 base, and 8 bases separated the two germline ends. The CDR3 has 13 residues. The chain's CDR3 is CASSSGGSYEQYV. In nucleotides, the CDR3 is TGTGCCAGCAGTTCCGGGGGATCCTACGAGCAGTACGTC.

The rearrangement joins TRBV19 to TRBJ2-5; D not certain. V shed 5 bases and J shed 4 bases, with 11 bases lying between them. CDR3 size: 13 residues. Germline values: CDR1 LNHDA, CDR2 SQIVND (reference sequence). CDR3 sequence: CASSSVGSETQYF. The CDR3 region has the DNA TGTGCCAGTAGTTCGGTCGGTTCAGAGACCCAGTACTTC. The entire variable domain, with the rest obtained from reference TRBV19 and TRBJ2-5, is as follows: DGGITQSPKYLFRKEGQNVTLSCEQNLNHDAMYWYRQDPGQGLRLIYYSQIVNDFQKGDIAEGYSVSREKKESFPLTVTSAQKNPTAFYLCASSSVGSETQYFGPGTRLLVL.

The V and J genes are TRBV4-1 and TRBJ2-1, with TRBD2 matching 9 bases. Germline trimming cut 1 base from V and 12 bases from J; bases unmatched to any gene: 4. The CDR3 consists of 13 residues. CDR1 is MGHRA, CDR2 YSYEKL, per germline. CDR3 region: CASSQVAGGPQFF. The CDR3 DNA reads as TGCGCCAGCAGCCAAGTGGCGGGAGGGCCGCAGTTCTTC.

The genes are TRBV2 and TRBJ1-5; TRBD1 might be the D (5 bases). V was pared by 1 base and J by 2 bases, with 9 bases between. There are 15 residues in the CDR3. Germline CDR1 SNHLY, CDR2 FYNNEI. CDR3 sequence: CASSEGVQGNQPQHF. In DNA, the CDR3 is TGTGCCAGCAGTGAAGGAGTACAGGGCAATCAGCCCCAGCATTTT.

The chain joins TRBV15 to TRBJ2-5; TRBD2 matches at 7 bases. With V trimmed by 1 base and J by 5 bases, 7 bases remained unmatched. The CDR3 loop spans 15 amino acids. Germline CDR1 reads LNHNV; CDR2 reads YYDKDF (reference sequence). The CDR3 loop is CATSRGRGGRETQYF. For the CDR3, the DNA is TGTGCCACCAGCAGAGGGAGGGGAGGGAGGGAGACCCAGTACTTC.

This chain joins TRBV14 and TRBJ1-3; the D gene is possibly TRBD1 (5 bases). The ends were cut back, 8 bases at V and 8 bases at J, with 22 bases in the middle. Germline lookup yields CDR1 SGHDN and CDR2 FVKESK. The CDR3 has 15 amino acids. CDR3 amino acids: CASPGIREAGYTIYF. DNA for the CDR3: TGTGCCAGCCCTGGGATCAGGGAAGCGGGTTACACCATATATTTT. Looking up the rest from reference TRBV14 and TRBJ1-3 gives the full variable domain: EAGVTQFPSHSVIEKGQTVTLRCDPISGHDNLYWYRRVMGKEIKFLLHFVKESKQDESGMPNNRFLAERTGGTYSTLKVQPAELEDSGVYFCASPGIREAGYTIYFGEGSWLTVV.